This TCR beta chain was identified in a study of CD8 T cells in ankylosing spondylitis. Whole-study results and caveats: The study identified a TCR beta motif of fewer than 10 highly homologous variants that appeared characteristic of ankylosing spondylitis blood.

One entry per CDR3 protein, called by TCRdb with MiXCR from the 5' RACE reads. In the table there are 750,000 to 850,000 distinct CDR3 sequences, about 10% of which are singletons. This clonotype occurred a few times. Its specificity is not known. Per the germline V gene, CDR1 is DFQATT and CDR2 is SNEGSKA (reference sequence). CDR3 size: 16 residues. The ends lost 0 bases at V and 5 bases at J; junction bases unmatched: 8. The gene calls are TRBV20-1 and TRBJ1-5, with TRBD1 matching 9 bases. The TCR was taken from a male donor with ankylosing spondylitis. Material for sequencing was blood, either unsorted or a sorted T cell fraction (not recorded which). For the CDR3, the DNA is TGCAGTGCTAGAGATCGGTGGACAGGGGTGTATCAGCCCCAGCATTTT. Translation gives CSARDRWTGVYQPQHF.